Below, one T cell receptor beta chain is given with its context. The data were taken from a study of OX40 agonist ivuxolimab in advanced cancers. The germline V and J ends were trimmed by 3 bases and 3 bases, with 9 bases remaining between them. Germline values: CDR1 MDHEN, CDR2 SYDVKM. This CDR3 spans 14 amino acids. Measured with immunoSEQ multiplex PCR; TCRdb has only the in-frame clones, and not every one. The sample consists of tens of thousands of clones, 88% of them appearing once. Sequencing was performed on CD4+ or CD8+ T cells sorted from blood, taken in a trial of the OX40 agonist ivuxolimab. The receptor was isolated from an adult with an advanced solid tumor such as melanoma, head and neck, liver or kidney cancer. The V call is TRBV28, the J call TRBJ2-1; weak D call: TRBD1 (5 bases). CDR3 nucleotides: TGTGCCAGCAGTTTTGTGGACAACTACAATGAGCAGTTCTTC. Its protein is CASSFVDNYNEQFF. The whole variable domain, remainder taken from reference TRBV28 and TRBJ2-1, is DVKVTQSSRYLVKRTGEKVFLECVQDMDHENMFWYRQDPGLGLRLIYFSYDVKMKEKGDIPEGYSVSREKKERFSLILESASTNQTSMYLCASSFVDNYNEQFFGPGTRLTVL.